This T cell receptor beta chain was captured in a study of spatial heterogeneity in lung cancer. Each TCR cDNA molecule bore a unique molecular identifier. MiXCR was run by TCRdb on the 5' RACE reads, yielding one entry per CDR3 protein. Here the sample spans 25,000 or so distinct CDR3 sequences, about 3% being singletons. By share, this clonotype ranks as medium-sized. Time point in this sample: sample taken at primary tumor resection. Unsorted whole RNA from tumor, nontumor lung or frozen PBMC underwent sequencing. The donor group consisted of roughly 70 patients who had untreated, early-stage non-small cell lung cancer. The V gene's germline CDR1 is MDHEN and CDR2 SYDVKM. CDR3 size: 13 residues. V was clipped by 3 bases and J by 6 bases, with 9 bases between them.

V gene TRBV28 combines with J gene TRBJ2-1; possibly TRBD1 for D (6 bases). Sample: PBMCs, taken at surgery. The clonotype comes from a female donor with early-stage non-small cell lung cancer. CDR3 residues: CASSFDRSNEQFF. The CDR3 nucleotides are TGTGCCAGCAGTTTCGACAGGTCCAATGAGCAGTTCTTC.